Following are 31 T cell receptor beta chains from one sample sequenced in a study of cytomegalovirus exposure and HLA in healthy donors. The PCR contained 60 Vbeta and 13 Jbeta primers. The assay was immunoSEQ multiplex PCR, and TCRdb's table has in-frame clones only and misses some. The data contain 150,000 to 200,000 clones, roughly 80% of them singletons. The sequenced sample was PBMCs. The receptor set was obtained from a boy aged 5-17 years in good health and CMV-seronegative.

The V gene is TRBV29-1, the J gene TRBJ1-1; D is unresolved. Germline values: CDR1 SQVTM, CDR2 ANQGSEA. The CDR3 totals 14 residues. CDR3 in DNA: TGCGGCGCCTGTAGGATGGGCATGAACACTGAAGCTTTCTTT. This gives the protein CGACRMGMNTEAFF.

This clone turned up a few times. DNA of the CDR3: TGTGCCCTCAACGGCGGCAACGAGCAGTACTTC. Its protein is CALNGGNEQYF. This chain links TRBV2 with TRBJ2-7, with unresolved D. Trimming stripped 11 bases from V and 5 bases from J, with 13 bases between. This CDR3 contains 11 residues. CDR1 SNHLY and CDR2 FYNNEI come from the germline V gene.

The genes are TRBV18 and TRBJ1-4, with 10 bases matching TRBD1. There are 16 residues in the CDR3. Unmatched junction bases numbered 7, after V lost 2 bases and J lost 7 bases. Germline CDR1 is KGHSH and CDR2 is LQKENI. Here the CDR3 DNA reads TGTGCCAGCTCACCAGTGAGGACAGGGGGTCGTGAAAAACTGTTTTTT. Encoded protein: CASSPVRTGGREKLFF.

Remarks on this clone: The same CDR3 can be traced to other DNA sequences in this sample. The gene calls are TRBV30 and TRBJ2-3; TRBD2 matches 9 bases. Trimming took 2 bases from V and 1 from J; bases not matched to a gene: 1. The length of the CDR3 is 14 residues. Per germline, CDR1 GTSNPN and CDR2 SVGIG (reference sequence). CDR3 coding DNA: TGTGCCTGGAGTTTAGCGGGGGGCACAGATACGCAGTATTTT. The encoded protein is CAWSLAGGTDTQYF.

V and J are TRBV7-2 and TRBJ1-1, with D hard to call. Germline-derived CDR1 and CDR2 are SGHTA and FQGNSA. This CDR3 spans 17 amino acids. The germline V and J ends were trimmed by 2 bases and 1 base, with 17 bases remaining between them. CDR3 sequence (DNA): TGTGCCAGCAGCTTAAGAGGGATGGGGATCGGGAACACTGAAGCTTTCTTT. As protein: CASSLRGMGIGNTEAFF.

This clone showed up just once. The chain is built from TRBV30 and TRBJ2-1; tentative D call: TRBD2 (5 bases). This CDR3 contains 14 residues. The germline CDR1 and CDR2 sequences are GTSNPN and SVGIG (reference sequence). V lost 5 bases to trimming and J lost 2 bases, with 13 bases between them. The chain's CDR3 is CAWETRSPYNEQFF. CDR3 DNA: TGTGCCTGGGAAACTAGGAGTCCCTACAATGAGCAGTTCTTC.

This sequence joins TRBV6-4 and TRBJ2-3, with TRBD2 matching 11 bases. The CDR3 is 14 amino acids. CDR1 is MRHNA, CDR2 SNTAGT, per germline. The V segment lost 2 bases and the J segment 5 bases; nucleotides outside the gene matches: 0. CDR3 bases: TGTGCCAGCAGTGACCTAGCGGGGGGAGATACGCAGTATTTT. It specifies CASSDLAGGDTQYF.

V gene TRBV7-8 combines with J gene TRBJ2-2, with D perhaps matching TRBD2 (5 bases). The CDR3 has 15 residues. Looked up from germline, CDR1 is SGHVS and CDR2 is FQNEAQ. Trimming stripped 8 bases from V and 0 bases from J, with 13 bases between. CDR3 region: CASWPSGSNTGELFF. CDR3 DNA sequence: TGTGCCAGCTGGCCGAGCGGTTCGAACACCGGGGAGCTGTTTTTT.

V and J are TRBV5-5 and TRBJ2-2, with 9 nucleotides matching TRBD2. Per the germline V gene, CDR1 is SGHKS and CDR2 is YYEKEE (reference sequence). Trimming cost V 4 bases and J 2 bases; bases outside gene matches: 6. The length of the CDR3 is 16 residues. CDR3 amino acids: CASSDQRGVNTGELFF. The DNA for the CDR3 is TGTGCCAGCAGCGACCAGCGGGGGGTCAACACCGGGGAGCTGTTTTTT.

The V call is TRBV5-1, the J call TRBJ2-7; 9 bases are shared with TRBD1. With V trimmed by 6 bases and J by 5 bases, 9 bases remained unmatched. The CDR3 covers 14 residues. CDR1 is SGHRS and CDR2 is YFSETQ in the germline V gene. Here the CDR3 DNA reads TGCGCCAGCACCTCCGGGACAGGGTCCCACGAGCAGTACTTC. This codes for CASTSGTGSHEQYF.

The CDR3 here is CASSLFYPNEQYF. The CDR3 DNA reads as TGTGCCAGCAGCCTATTCTATCCTAACGAGCAGTACTTC. The rearrangement joins TRBV27 to TRBJ2-7, with D uncertain. The CDR3 spans 13 residues. V dropped 6 bases and J dropped 5 bases, with 14 bases sitting between them. Germline V gives CDR1 MNHEY, CDR2 SMNVEV (reference sequence).

The DNA of the CDR3 is TGTGCCTGGACCCCTCCCGGGACAGGGGTTTCAGGGGCCAACGTCCTGACTTTC. It yields the protein CAWTPPGTGVSGANVLTF. The V and J genes are TRBV30 and TRBJ2-6; 10 bases align to TRBD1. Trimming took 4 bases from V and 4 from J; bases not matched to a gene: 13. CDR3 length equals 18 residues. From germline, CDR1 is GTSNPN and CDR2 SVGIG (reference sequence).

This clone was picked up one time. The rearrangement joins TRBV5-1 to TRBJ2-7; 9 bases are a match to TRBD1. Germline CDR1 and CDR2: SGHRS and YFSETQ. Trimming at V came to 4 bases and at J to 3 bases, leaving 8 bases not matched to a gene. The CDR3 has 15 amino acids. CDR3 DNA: TGCGCCAGCAGCCGGGAAACAGGGGGCAACTACGAGCAGTACTTC. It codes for CASSRETGGNYEQYF.

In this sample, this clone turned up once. The CDR3, as DNA: TGCGCCAGCAGCTTGGCGGACAGGTCGACCTACGAGCAGTACTTC. Its translation: CASSLADRSTYEQYF. The chain uses TRBV5-1 and TRBJ2-7; 7 nucleotides match TRBD1. The CDR3 runs to 15 residues. V shed 0 bases, J shed 2 bases, and the junction held 5 bases outside the gene matches. Germline V gene sequence: CDR1 SGHRS, CDR2 YFSETQ.

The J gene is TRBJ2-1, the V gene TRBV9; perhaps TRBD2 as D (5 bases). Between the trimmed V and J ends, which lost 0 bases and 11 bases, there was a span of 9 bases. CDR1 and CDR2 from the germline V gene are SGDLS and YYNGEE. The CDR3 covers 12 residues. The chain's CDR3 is CASSVVGDQQFF. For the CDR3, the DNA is TGTGCCAGCAGCGTAGTCGGGGATCAGCAGTTCTTC. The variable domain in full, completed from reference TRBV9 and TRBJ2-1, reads DSGVTQTPKHLITATGQRVTLRCSPRSGDLSVYWYQQSLDQGLQFLIQYYNGEERAKGNILERFSAQQFPDLHSELNLSSLELGDSALYFCASSVVGDQQFFGPGTRLTVL.

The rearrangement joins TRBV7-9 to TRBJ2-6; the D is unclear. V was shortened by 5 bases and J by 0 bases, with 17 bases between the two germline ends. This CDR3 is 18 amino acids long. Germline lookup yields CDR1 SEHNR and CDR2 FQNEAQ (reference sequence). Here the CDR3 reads CASSSETGFFSGANVLTF. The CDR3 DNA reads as TGTGCCAGCAGCAGTGAAACCGGGTTTTTCTCTGGGGCCAACGTCCTGACTTTC.

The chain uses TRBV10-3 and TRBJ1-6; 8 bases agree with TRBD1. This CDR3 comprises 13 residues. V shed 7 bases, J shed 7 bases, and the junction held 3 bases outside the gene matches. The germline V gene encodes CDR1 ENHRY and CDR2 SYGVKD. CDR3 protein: CAITGQVNSPLHF. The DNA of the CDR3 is TGTGCCATCACGGGACAGGTGAATTCACCCCTCCACTTT.

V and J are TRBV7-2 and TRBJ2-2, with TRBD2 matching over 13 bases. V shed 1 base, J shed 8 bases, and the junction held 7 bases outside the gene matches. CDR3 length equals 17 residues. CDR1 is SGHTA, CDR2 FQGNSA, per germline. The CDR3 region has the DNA TGTGCCAGCAGCTTAGATCTCGGACTAGCGGGAGAGGGGGAGCTGTTTTTT. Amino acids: CASSLDLGLAGEGELFF.

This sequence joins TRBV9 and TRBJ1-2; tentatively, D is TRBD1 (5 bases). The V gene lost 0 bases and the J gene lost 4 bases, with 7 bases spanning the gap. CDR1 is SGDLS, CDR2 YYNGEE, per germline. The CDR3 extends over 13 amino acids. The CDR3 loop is CASSVVDSYGYTF. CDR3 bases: TGTGCCAGCAGCGTAGTTGACAGCTATGGCTACACCTTC.

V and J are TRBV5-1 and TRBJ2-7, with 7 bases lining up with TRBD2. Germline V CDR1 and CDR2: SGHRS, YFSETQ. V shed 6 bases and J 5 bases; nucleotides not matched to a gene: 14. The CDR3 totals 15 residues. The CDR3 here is CASTLGGLGVDEQYF. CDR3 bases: TGCGCCAGCACCCTCGGGGGGTTGGGTGTTGACGAGCAGTACTTC.

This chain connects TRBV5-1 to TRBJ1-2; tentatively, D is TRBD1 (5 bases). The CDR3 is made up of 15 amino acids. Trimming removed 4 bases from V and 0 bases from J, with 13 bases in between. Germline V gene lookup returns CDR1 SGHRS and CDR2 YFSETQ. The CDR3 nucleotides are TGCGCCAGCAGCCCTCAGGGTACTCCTAACTATGGCTACACCTTC. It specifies CASSPQGTPNYGYTF.

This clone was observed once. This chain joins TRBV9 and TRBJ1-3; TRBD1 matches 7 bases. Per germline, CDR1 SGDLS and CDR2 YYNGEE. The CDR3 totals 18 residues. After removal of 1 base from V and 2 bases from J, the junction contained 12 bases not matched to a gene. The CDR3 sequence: CASSVSLGGAGAGNTIYF. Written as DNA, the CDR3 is TGTGCCAGCAGCGTATCGTTAGGGGGCGCCGGGGCTGGAAACACCATATATTTT.

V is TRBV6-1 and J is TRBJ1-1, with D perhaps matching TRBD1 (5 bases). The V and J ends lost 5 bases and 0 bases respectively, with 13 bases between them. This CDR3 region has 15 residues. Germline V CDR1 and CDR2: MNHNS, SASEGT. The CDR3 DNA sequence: TGTGCCAGCAGTTCAAAGGGGTCCATGAACACTGAAGCTTTCTTT. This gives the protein CASSSKGSMNTEAFF.

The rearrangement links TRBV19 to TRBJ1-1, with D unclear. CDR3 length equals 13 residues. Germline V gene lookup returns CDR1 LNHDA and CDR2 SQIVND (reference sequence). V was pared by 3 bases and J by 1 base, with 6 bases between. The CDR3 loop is CASSITANTEAFF. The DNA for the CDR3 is TGTGCCAGTAGTATTACAGCGAACACTGAAGCTTTCTTT.

CDR3 bases: TGTGCCAGCAGCCTGGGTGGGCATGAGCAGTTCTTC. Its protein product is CASSLGGHEQFF. This rearrangement joins TRBV5-6 to TRBJ2-1; D gene ambiguous. V was shortened by 4 bases and J by 8 bases, with 10 bases between the two germline ends. From germline, CDR1 is SGHDT and CDR2 YYEEEE. This CDR3 has 12 amino acids.

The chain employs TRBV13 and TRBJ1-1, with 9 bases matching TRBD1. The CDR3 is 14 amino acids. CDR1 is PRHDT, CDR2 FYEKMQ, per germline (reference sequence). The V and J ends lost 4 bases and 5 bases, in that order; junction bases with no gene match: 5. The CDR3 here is CASSWGQGRTEAFF. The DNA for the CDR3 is TGTGCCAGCAGCTGGGGACAGGGCCGGACTGAAGCTTTCTTT.

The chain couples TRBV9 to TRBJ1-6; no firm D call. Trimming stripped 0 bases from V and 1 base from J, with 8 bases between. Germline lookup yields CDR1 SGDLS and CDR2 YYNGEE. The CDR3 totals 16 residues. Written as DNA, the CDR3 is TGTGCCAGCAGCGTAGATCCGGGTTCCTATAATTCACCCCTCCACTTT. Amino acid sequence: CASSVDPGSYNSPLHF.

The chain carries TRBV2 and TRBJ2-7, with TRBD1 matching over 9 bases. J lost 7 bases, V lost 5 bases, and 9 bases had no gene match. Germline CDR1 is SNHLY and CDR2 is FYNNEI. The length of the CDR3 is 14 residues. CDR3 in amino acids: CASSWAGTGQEQYF. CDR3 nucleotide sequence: TGTGCCAGCAGTTGGGCCGGGACAGGGCAGGAGCAGTACTTC.

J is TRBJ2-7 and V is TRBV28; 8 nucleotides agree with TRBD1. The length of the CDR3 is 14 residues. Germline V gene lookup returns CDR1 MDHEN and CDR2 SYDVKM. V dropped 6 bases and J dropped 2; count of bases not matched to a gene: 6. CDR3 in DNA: TGTGCCAGCAGCTCGGACAGGGTCACCTACGAGCAGTACTTC. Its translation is CASSSDRVTYEQYF.

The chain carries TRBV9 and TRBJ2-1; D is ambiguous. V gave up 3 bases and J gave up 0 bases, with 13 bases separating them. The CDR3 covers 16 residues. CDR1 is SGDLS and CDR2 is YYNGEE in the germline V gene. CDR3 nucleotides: TGTGCCAGCAGCGCTCGCGGCCGTAGCTCCTACAATGAGCAGTTCTTC. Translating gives CASSARGRSSYNEQFF.

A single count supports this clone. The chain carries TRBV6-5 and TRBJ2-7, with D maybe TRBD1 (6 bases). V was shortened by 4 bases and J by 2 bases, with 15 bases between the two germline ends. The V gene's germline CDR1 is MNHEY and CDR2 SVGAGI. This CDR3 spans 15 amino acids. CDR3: CASSSTGIITYEQYF. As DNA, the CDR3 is TGTGCCAGCAGTTCCACAGGGATAATTACCTACGAGCAGTACTTC.